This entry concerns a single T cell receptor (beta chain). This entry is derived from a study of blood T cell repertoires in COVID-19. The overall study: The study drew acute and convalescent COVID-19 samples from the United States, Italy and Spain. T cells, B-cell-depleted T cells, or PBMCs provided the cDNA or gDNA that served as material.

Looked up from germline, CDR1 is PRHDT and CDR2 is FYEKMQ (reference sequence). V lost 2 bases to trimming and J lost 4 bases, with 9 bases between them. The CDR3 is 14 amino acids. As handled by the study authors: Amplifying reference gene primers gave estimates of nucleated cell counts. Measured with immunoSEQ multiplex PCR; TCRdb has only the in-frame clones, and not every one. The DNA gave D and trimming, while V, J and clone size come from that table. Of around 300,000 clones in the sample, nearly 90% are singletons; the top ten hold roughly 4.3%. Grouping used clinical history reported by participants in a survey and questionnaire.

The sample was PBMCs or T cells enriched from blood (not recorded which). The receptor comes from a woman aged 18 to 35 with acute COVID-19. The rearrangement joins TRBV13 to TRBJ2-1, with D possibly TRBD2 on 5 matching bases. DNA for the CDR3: TGTGCCAGCAGCTTAAGAGACTATTACAATGAGCAGTTCTTC. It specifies CASSLRDYYNEQFF.